Listed here are 27 T cell receptor beta chains from one sample, sequenced in a study of cytomegalovirus exposure and HLA in healthy donors. The PCR used 60 Vbeta and 13 Jbeta primers. Generated by immunoSEQ multiplex PCR, the TCRdb table keeps only in-frame clones and is missing some. Altogether approximately 80,000 clones are present, about 68% being singletons, with the ten largest covering approximately 20%. Specimen: PBMCs. Source of these receptors: a man aged 25 to 40 in good health and CMV-seropositive.

This clone was counted only a few times. This chain joins TRBV19 and TRBJ2-3; D perhaps matches TRBD1 (5 bases). Trimming removed 4 bases from V and 3 bases from J, with 11 bases in between. There are 14 residues in the CDR3. Germline CDR1 is LNHDA and CDR2 is SQIVND (reference sequence). Here the CDR3 DNA reads TGTGCCAGTAGTACTCTTAGGGGAACAGATACGCAGTATTTT. Translated: CASSTLRGTDTQYF.

The chain couples TRBV4-1 to TRBJ2-5; D is possibly TRBD1 (6 bases). The V gene lost 1 base and the J gene lost 4 bases, with 13 bases spanning the gap. The CDR3 is 15 amino acids. CDR1 MGHRA and CDR2 YSYEKL come from the germline V gene. The CDR3 loop is CASSQANRDTETQYF. The CDR3 coding sequence is TGCGCCAGCAGCCAAGCTAACCGGGACACAGAGACCCAGTACTTC.

The genes are TRBV14 and TRBJ2-7; the D is unclear. Germline CDR1 reads SGHDN; CDR2 reads FVKESK. V lost 4 bases to trimming and J lost 5 bases, with 12 bases between them. The CDR3 runs 13 residues. Here the CDR3 DNA reads TGTGCCAGCAGCCGAGGAGTCCGGGACGAGCAGTACTTC. Protein product: CASSRGVRDEQYF.

The sample holds a few counts of this clone. The chain combines TRBV9 with TRBJ2-1, with TRBD2 identical over 9 bases. The junction had 14 bases not matched to a gene; V was cut back by 4 bases and J by 9 bases. There are 16 residues in the CDR3. Germline V gene data show CDR1 as SGDLS and CDR2 as YYNGEE. The CDR3 coding sequence is TGTGCCAGCAGCCCACACGCCGCGGGAGGGCCGGGTGAGCAGTTCTTC. It is translated as CASSPHAAGGPGEQFF.

The chain recombines TRBV30 with TRBJ1-1; a possible D gene is TRBD1 (5 bases). The CDR3 length is 16 residues. CDR1 GTSNPN and CDR2 SVGIG come from the germline V gene (reference sequence). The V and J ends lost 2 bases and 1 base respectively, with 17 bases between them. The CDR3: CAWSTARAGSNTEAFF. CDR3 DNA sequence: TGTGCCTGGAGTACCGCCAGAGCAGGGTCGAACACTGAAGCTTTCTTT.

Only a few counts were recorded for this clone. This chain links TRBV6-6 with TRBJ1-5, with 8 bases that match TRBD1. The V gene's germline CDR1 is MNHNY and CDR2 SVGAGI (reference sequence). The CDR3 sequence is 14 residues long. V dropped 6 bases and J dropped 4; count of bases not matched to a gene: 5. CDR3 residues: CASRTGENNQPQHF. CDR3 DNA: TGTGCCAGCAGGACAGGGGAGAATAATCAGCCCCAGCATTTT.

This clone was counted many times. CDR3 coding DNA: TGCGCCAGCAGCCAAGAGCATTTGAGAGGGATTTACGAGCAGTACTTC. Protein: CASSQEHLRGIYEQYF. V is TRBV4-3 and J is TRBJ2-7, with a tentative D call TRBD2 (5 bases). The CDR3 length is 16 residues. Germline CDR1 and CDR2: LGHNA and YSLEER. The V end lost 0 bases, the J end lost 4 bases, and 16 bases lay between the germline ends.

V gene TRBV2 combines with J gene TRBJ2-3; D not certain. Germline CDR1 reads SNHLY; CDR2 reads FYNNEI. Between the trimmed V and J ends, which lost 0 bases and 6 bases, there was a span of 4 bases. The length of the CDR3 is 12 residues. This CDR3 is CASSEARDTQYF. DNA for the CDR3: TGTGCCAGCAGTGAAGCGCGGGATACGCAGTATTTT.

This rearrangement joins TRBV28 to TRBJ2-7; maybe TRBD2 (6 bases). V lost 4 bases to trimming and J lost 2 bases, with 12 bases between them. The CDR3 is 14 residues long. Germline CDR1 reads MDHEN; CDR2 reads SYDVKM. CDR3 residues: CASSSAEGTYEQYF. Written as DNA, the CDR3 is TGTGCCAGCAGTTCAGCGGAGGGGACCTACGAGCAGTACTTC.

The chain carries TRBV2 and TRBJ1-6; 9 bases are shared with TRBD1. The CDR3 loop spans 15 amino acids. The germline CDR1 and CDR2 sequences are SNHLY and FYNNEI. V was pared by 3 bases and J by 10 bases, with 7 bases of the junction left unmatched. CDR3 DNA: TGTGCCAGCAGTGAGGGGGGGACAGGGCAATCACCCCTCCACTTT. It encodes CASSEGGTGQSPLHF.

V usage is TRBV27 and J usage is TRBJ1-3, with D unclear. The germline V and J ends were trimmed by 5 bases and 4 bases, with 9 bases remaining between them. This CDR3 has 13 residues. Germline loops: CDR1 MNHEY, CDR2 SMNVEV (reference sequence). The CDR3 is CASSIQLGNTIYF. For the CDR3, the DNA is TGTGCCAGCAGTATACAGTTGGGAAACACCATATATTTT.

The V and J genes are TRBV28 and TRBJ1-2, with D perhaps TRBD1 (6 bases). V shed 2 bases and J shed 8 bases, with 18 bases lying between them. The germline V gene encodes CDR1 MDHEN and CDR2 SYDVKM. CDR3 size: 15 residues. Here the CDR3 reads CASSLPGHRSGGYTF. The CDR3 DNA is TGTGCCAGCAGTTTACCGGGACACCGGTCGGGAGGCTACACCTTC.

This chain uses TRBV5-6 with TRBJ1-5; D is uncertain. This CDR3 is built from 16 residues. V was shortened by 4 bases and J by 3 bases, with 17 bases between the two germline ends. In germline, CDR1 is SGHDT, CDR2 YYEEEE. The CDR3 loop is CASSRGPSGDNQPQHF. CDR3 sequence (DNA): TGTGCCAGCAGCCGGGGTCCCTCCGGGGACAATCAGCCCCAGCATTTT.

CDR3 in DNA: TGTGCCAGCAGCTTAGGACCCCGGGAGAAGTACTTC. Amino acids: CASSLGPREKYF. This rearrangement joins TRBV7-9 to TRBJ2-7; a possible D gene is TRBD2 (6 bases). The V and J ends lost 1 base and 11 bases respectively, with 12 bases between them. From germline, CDR1 is SEHNR and CDR2 FQNEAQ (reference sequence). The CDR3 totals 12 residues.

The V call is TRBV19, the J call TRBJ2-7, with 9 bases lining up with TRBD2. Per the germline V gene, CDR1 is LNHDA and CDR2 is SQIVND (reference sequence). This CDR3 region has 16 residues. V dropped 5 bases and J dropped 3; count of bases not matched to a gene: 11. In nucleotides, the CDR3 is TGTGCCAGTAGTTCCTCCCCGGGACTAGCTTACTACGAGCAGTACTTC. This sequence encodes CASSSSPGLAYYEQYF.

The chain carries TRBV30 and TRBJ1-4, with D unresolved. The CDR3 is 16 amino acids. The V gene lost 2 bases and the J gene lost 0 bases, with 13 bases spanning the gap. Germline CDR1 is GTSNPN and CDR2 is SVGIG (reference sequence). The CDR3 nucleotides read TGTGCCTGGAGTATCGAGGAATCGCCAACTAATGAAAAACTGTTTTTT. Amino acid sequence: CAWSIEESPTNEKLFF.

Only a few counts were recorded for this clone. V is TRBV9 and J is TRBJ2-1; D is possibly TRBD2 (6 bases). This CDR3 region has 16 residues. V was shortened by 2 bases and J by 2 bases, with 14 bases between the two germline ends. Germline V lookup: CDR1 SGDLS, CDR2 YYNGEE. This chain's CDR3 is CASSVDVSGTYNEQFF. The CDR3 DNA is TGTGCCAGCAGCGTTGACGTTAGCGGAACCTACAATGAGCAGTTCTTC.

The chain joins TRBV18 to TRBJ1-2; the D is unclear. The CDR3 has 13 residues. Trimming left V 5 bases short and J 2 bases short, with 9 bases between. CDR1 and CDR2 from the germline V gene are KGHSH and LQKENI. CDR3 protein: CASSMRENYGYTF. CDR3 nucleotide sequence: TGTGCCAGCTCAATGAGGGAGAACTATGGCTACACCTTC.

The CDR3 DNA reads as TGTGCCAGCAGTTCAGGACTAGCGGTTAGGGAGACCCAGTACTTC. As protein: CASSSGLAVRETQYF. The V and J genes are TRBV6-5 and TRBJ2-5, with TRBD2 matching over 10 bases. The germline CDR1 and CDR2 sequences are MNHEY and SVGAGI. Unmatched junction bases numbered 7, after V lost 4 bases and J lost 5 bases. The CDR3 has 15 amino acids.

This chain uses TRBV6-5 with TRBJ1-5, with D possibly being TRBD1 (5 bases). This CDR3 spans 15 amino acids. Trimming removed 5 bases from V and 4 bases from J, with 15 bases in between. Germline V CDR1 and CDR2: MNHEY, SVGAGI. CDR3 sequence (DNA): TGTGCCAGCAGTCAGGCCGACAGAGGTAATCAGCCCCAGCATTTT. It encodes CASSQADRGNQPQHF.

V usage is TRBV29-1 and J usage is TRBJ1-1; TRBD1 matches 7 bases. V was clipped by 4 bases and J by 5 bases; unmatched bases: 4. The CDR3 runs to 12 residues. Germline values: CDR1 SQVTM, CDR2 ANQGSEA. The CDR3 loop reads CSVAGQNTEAFF. DNA of the CDR3: TGCAGCGTTGCGGGACAGAATACTGAAGCTTTCTTT.

The chain recombines TRBV4-2 with TRBJ2-3; tentative D call: TRBD2 (5 bases). Per the germline V gene, CDR1 is LGHNA and CDR2 is YNFKEQ. The CDR3 consists of 17 residues. The V end lost 4 bases, the J end lost 0 bases, and 17 bases lay between the germline ends. The CDR3 loop is CASSRLDFQTSTDTQYF. The CDR3 nucleotides are TGTGCCAGCAGCCGCTTGGACTTTCAAACTAGCACAGATACGCAGTATTTT.

This clone was counted between two and nine times. The chain has TRBV19 and TRBJ2-5; 12 nucleotides agree with TRBD2. This CDR3 contains 18 residues. V dropped 5 bases and J dropped 2; count of bases not matched to a gene: 12. CDR1 is LNHDA and CDR2 is SQIVND in the germline V gene (reference sequence). The CDR3 here is CASSSRRLAGEKQETQYF. The CDR3 coding sequence is TGTGCCAGTAGTTCCCGCCGACTAGCGGGAGAAAAACAAGAGACCCAGTACTTC.

The chain joins TRBV6-5 to TRBJ2-1, with TRBD2 as a possible D gene (6 bases). V was pared by 6 bases and J by 10 bases, with 16 bases between. The germline V gene has CDR1 MNHEY and CDR2 SVGAGI. This CDR3 is 13 amino acids long. The CDR3 spells CASRPPWGDEQFF. The CDR3 nucleotides are TGTGCCAGCAGGCCGCCCTGGGGGGACGAGCAGTTCTTC.

The chain joins TRBV7-9 to TRBJ1-5; no clear D gene. Deletions cut 5 bases from V and 0 bases from J, with 8 bases between. In germline, CDR1 is SEHNR, CDR2 FQNEAQ (reference sequence). The CDR3 is 14 residues long. DNA for the CDR3: TGTGCCAGCAGCCCCCCCGGTAGCAATCAGCCCCAGCATTTT. This gives the protein CASSPPGSNQPQHF.

The J gene is TRBJ2-5, the V gene TRBV6-1; 8 positions match TRBD2. This CDR3 has 13 amino acids. Germline V gene sequence: CDR1 MNHNS, CDR2 SASEGT. V dropped 8 bases and J dropped 3; count of bases not matched to a gene: 5. CDR3 nucleotide sequence: TGTGCCAGCCACGGGGGGGCCGAAGAGACCCAGTACTTC. Its translation: CASHGGAEETQYF.

This clone was recorded only once. The J gene is TRBJ1-3, the V gene TRBV18; unclear D gene. Per germline, CDR1 KGHSH and CDR2 LQKENI. The CDR3 is 15 residues long. Trimming stripped 8 bases from V and 1 base from J, with 15 bases between. For the CDR3, the DNA is TGTGCCAGCAGCCGTGGAGCCTGGTCTGGAAACACCATATATTTT. It yields the protein CASSRGAWSGNTIYF.